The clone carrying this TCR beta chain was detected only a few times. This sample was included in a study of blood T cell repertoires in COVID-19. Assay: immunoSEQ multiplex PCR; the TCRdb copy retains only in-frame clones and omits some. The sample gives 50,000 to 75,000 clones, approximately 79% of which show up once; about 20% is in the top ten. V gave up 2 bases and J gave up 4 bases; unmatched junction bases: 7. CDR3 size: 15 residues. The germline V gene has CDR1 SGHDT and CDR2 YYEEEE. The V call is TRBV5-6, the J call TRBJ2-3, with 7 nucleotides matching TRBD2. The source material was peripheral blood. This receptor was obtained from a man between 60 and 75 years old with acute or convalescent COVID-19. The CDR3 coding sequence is TGTGCCAGCAGCTTCGCGGGAGCATCCGCAGATACGCAGTATTTT. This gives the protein CASSFAGASADTQYF. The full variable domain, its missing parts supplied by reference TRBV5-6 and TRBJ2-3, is DAGVTQSPTHLIKTRGQQVTLRCSPKSGHDTVSWYQQALGQGPQFIFQYYEEEERQRGNFPDRFSGHQFPNYSSELNVNALLLGDSALYLCASSFAGASADTQYFGPGTRLTVL.